This T cell receptor (delta chain) emerged from a study of γδ T cells in repeated Plasmodium falciparum infection. Looking at the study overall: Samples were taken at baseline, before some infections, and 21 days after each. Notes on the study in general: Vgamma9/Vdelta2+ repertoires stayed stably polyclonal over time and infection.

This clone was counted between two and nine times. Its target is unknown. The protein held in TCRdb is that of a much larger clone and does not match this DNA's translation at residue 9, likely because of a read error; the protein shown is translated from the DNA. Vgamma9/Vdelta2+ and Vdelta2-negative gammadelta T cells were flow-sorted from PBMC for bulk sequencing. CDR3 size: 23 residues. V was pared by 0 bases and J by 1 base, with 27 bases of the junction left unmatched. Germline assignment: CDR1 GEAIGNYY and CDR2 EKD. Sequencing covered both gamma and delta TCR chains per sample. TCRdb re-processed the multiplex PCR reads via CATT. In the table there are tens of thousands of delta-chain clones, about 1.5% of which are singletons.

Specimen: gamma-delta T cells from blood. The rearrangement links TRDV2 to TRDJ1; 8 nucleotides agree with TRDD3. Germline matching of the DNA provided the J gene here, since TCRdb leaves it blank. This receptor was taken from a pool of human donors (malaria-infected and uninfected, not separated). CDR3 sequence: CACDTGGFSLGDARKRPTDKLIF. The CDR3 DNA is TGTGCCTGTGACACCGGGGGCTTTTCGCTGGGGGACGCCAGGAAAAGACCCACCGATAAACTCATCTTT.